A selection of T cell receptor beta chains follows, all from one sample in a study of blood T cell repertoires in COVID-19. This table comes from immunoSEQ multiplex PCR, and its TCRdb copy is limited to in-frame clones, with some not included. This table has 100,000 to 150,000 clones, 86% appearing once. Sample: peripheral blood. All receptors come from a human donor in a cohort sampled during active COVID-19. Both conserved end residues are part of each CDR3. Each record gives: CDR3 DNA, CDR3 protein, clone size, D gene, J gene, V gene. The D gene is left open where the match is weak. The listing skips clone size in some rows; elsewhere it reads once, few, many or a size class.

CDR3nt: TGTGCCTGGACCGCTGGACTAGCGAAGGGAGAGACCCAGTACTTC
CDR3aa: CAWTAGLAKGETQYF
abundance: -
d_gene: TRBD2
j_gene: TRBJ2-5
v_gene: TRBV30

CDR3nt: TGTGCCAGCAGCCGAATTTCCGGGACAGGGCCCTACGAGCAGTACTTC
CDR3aa: CASSRISGTGPYEQYF
abundance: -
d_gene: TRBD1
j_gene: TRBJ2-7
v_gene: TRBV7-9

CDR3nt: TGCGCCAGCAAAGGGACTAGCACAGATACGCAGTATTTT
CDR3aa: CASKGTSTDTQYF
abundance: -
d_gene: -
j_gene: TRBJ2-3
v_gene: TRBV4-1

CDR3nt: TGTGCCAGCAGGCCCTTGACAGGCCGTCCTTTCTATGGCTACACCTTC
CDR3aa: CASRPLTGRPFYGYTF
abundance: -
d_gene: -
j_gene: TRBJ1-2
v_gene: TRBV27

CDR3nt: TGTGCCAGTAAACGACAGGGGCTTCTTTCGGAGACCCAGTACTTC
CDR3aa: CASKRQGLLSETQYF
abundance: -
d_gene: TRBD1
j_gene: TRBJ2-5
v_gene: TRBV27

CDR3nt: TGTGCCTGGGGGACCGGGTCCTCGCGCACCTATGGCTACACCTTC
CDR3aa: CAWGTGSSRTYGYTF
abundance: -
d_gene: -
j_gene: TRBJ1-2
v_gene: TRBV30

CDR3nt: TGTGCCAGCAGTTACCCCCTCGGACAGGGGGATGGCTACACCTTC
CDR3aa: CASSYPLGQGDGYTF
abundance: -
d_gene: TRBD1
j_gene: TRBJ1-2
v_gene: TRBV6-6

CDR3nt: TGTGCCAGTAGTAAGACGGGGGTGAACACCGGGGAGCTGTTTTTT
CDR3aa: CASSKTGVNTGELFF
abundance: -
d_gene: -
j_gene: TRBJ2-2
v_gene: TRBV19

CDR3nt: TGTGCCAGCAGCCTGACAGGGATGGGCACTGAAGCTTTCTTT
CDR3aa: CASSLTGMGTEAFF
abundance: -
d_gene: TRBD1
j_gene: TRBJ1-1
v_gene: TRBV7-8

CDR3nt: TGTGCCAGTAGTTACAGCAACACCTATAATTCACCCCTCCACTTT
CDR3aa: CASSYSNTYNSPLHF
abundance: few
d_gene: -
j_gene: TRBJ1-6
v_gene: TRBV19

CDR3nt: TGTGCCACCAGTGGACTTTACAATGAGCAGTTCTTC
CDR3aa: CATSGLYNEQFF
abundance: once
d_gene: -
j_gene: TRBJ2-1
v_gene: TRBV24-1

CDR3nt: TGTGCCAGCTTGGACAGACAAAAAGAAAAACTGTTTTTT
CDR3aa: CASLDRQKEKLFF
abundance: -
d_gene: -
j_gene: TRBJ1-4
v_gene: TRBV28

CDR3nt: TGCGCCAGCAGCCAAGATCGCCAGGGAACTAACTATGGCTACACCTTC
CDR3aa: CASSQDRQGTNYGYTF
abundance: -
d_gene: -
j_gene: TRBJ1-2
v_gene: TRBV4-1

CDR3nt: TGTGCCAGTAGTATCCGCGGGACTACCTACGAGCAGTACTTC
CDR3aa: CASSIRGTTYEQYF
abundance: once
d_gene: TRBD2
j_gene: TRBJ2-7
v_gene: TRBV19

CDR3nt: TGCACCAGCAGCCAAGTTAGAAACAGGGGCAGCGTTAGCTCTGGGGCCAACGTCCTGACTTTC
CDR3aa: CTSSQVRNRGSVSSGANVLTF
abundance: once
d_gene: -
j_gene: TRBJ2-6
v_gene: TRBV1

CDR3nt: TGCGCCAGCAGTGTTAGTCTCAATACGCAGTATTTT
CDR3aa: CASSVSLNTQYF
abundance: -
d_gene: -
j_gene: TRBJ2-3
v_gene: TRBV10-2

CDR3nt: TGCGCCAGCAGCCTGACTAGCGGCCCTAGGGTGGATACGCAGTATTTT
CDR3aa: CASSLTSGPRVDTQYF
abundance: -
d_gene: TRBD2
j_gene: TRBJ2-3
v_gene: TRBV5-1

CDR3nt: TGTGCCAGTAGTACTAGTAACCCGTTAACCCATGAGCAGTTCTTC
CDR3aa: CASSTSNPLTHEQFF
abundance: -
d_gene: -
j_gene: TRBJ2-1
v_gene: TRBV19

CDR3nt: TGTGCCAGTAGTATTTATTCAGGACACTACGAGCAGTACTTC
CDR3aa: CASSIYSGHYEQYF
abundance: -
d_gene: -
j_gene: TRBJ2-7
v_gene: TRBV19

CDR3nt: TGTGCCAGTAACCCGGGAGGGACTAAATACAATGAGCAGTTCTTC
CDR3aa: CASNPGGTKYNEQFF
abundance: -
d_gene: TRBD2
j_gene: TRBJ2-1
v_gene: TRBV19

CDR3nt: TGTGCCAGCTCATCCGGGACAGTGACCAATGAGCAGTTCTTC
CDR3aa: CASSSGTVTNEQFF
abundance: once
d_gene: TRBD1
j_gene: TRBJ2-1
v_gene: TRBV18

CDR3nt: TGTGCCAGCGGGGGCCAGATGAACACTGAAGCTTTCTTT
CDR3aa: CASGGQMNTEAFF
abundance: -
d_gene: -
j_gene: TRBJ1-1
v_gene: TRBV2

CDR3nt: TGTGCCAGCAGTTTCGGGAGGAGAATAGGAACAGATACGCAGTATTTT
CDR3aa: CASSFGRRIGTDTQYF
abundance: once
d_gene: TRBD2
j_gene: TRBJ2-3
v_gene: TRBV28

CDR3nt: TGTGCCAGCAGCCCTCAGTCTCCGGGACTAGCGGGAGGATTCCAGTACTTC
CDR3aa: CASSPQSPGLAGGFQYF
abundance: -
d_gene: TRBD2
j_gene: TRBJ2-7
v_gene: TRBV7-2

CDR3nt: TGCGCCAGCAGCCAAATGGGCAGATCCTACAATGAGCAGTTCTTC
CDR3aa: CASSQMGRSYNEQFF
abundance: few
d_gene: -
j_gene: TRBJ2-1
v_gene: TRBV4-1

CDR3nt: TGTGCCAGCAGCTCGAGTCGCACTACTACTAACTATGGCTACACCTTC
CDR3aa: CASSSSRTTTNYGYTF
abundance: -
d_gene: -
j_gene: TRBJ1-2
v_gene: TRBV11-2

CDR3nt: TGCGCCAGCAGCTGGACAGGGGGCGGGTATACTGAAGCTTTCTTT
CDR3aa: CASSWTGGGYTEAFF
abundance: -
d_gene: TRBD1
j_gene: TRBJ1-1
v_gene: TRBV5-1

CDR3nt: TGCGCCAGCAGCCAAGCGAGACGGGGGTCTGGAAACACCATATATTTT
CDR3aa: CASSQARRGSGNTIYF
abundance: many
d_gene: -
j_gene: TRBJ1-3
v_gene: TRBV4-3

CDR3nt: TGTGCCAGCAGTTTAACAGCAAACTATGGCTACACCTTC
CDR3aa: CASSLTANYGYTF
abundance: -
d_gene: -
j_gene: TRBJ1-2
v_gene: TRBV27

CDR3nt: TGTGCCATTGGGGTAGGGGTGGCCACTGAAGCTTTCTTT
CDR3aa: CAIGVGVATEAFF
abundance: -
d_gene: -
j_gene: TRBJ1-1
v_gene: TRBV10-3

CDR3nt: TGTGCCAGCAGTTACTCTAGCCGGGAGCAGTACTTC
CDR3aa: CASSYSSREQYF
abundance: -
d_gene: -
j_gene: TRBJ2-7
v_gene: TRBV6-6

CDR3nt: TGTGCCAGTAGAAACAGGGTAATGAGCACTGAAGCTTTCTTT
CDR3aa: CASRNRVMSTEAFF
abundance: -
d_gene: -
j_gene: TRBJ1-1
v_gene: TRBV19

CDR3nt: TGTGCCAGCAGCTTAGACGGGACAGGGCAATACGAGCAGTACTTC
CDR3aa: CASSLDGTGQYEQYF
abundance: -
d_gene: TRBD1
j_gene: TRBJ2-7
v_gene: TRBV7-9

CDR3nt: TGTGCCAGCAGCCTCACCTCAGGGAGGGATACGCAGTATTTT
CDR3aa: CASSLTSGRDTQYF
abundance: -
d_gene: -
j_gene: TRBJ2-3
v_gene: TRBV27

CDR3nt: TGTGCCAGCAGTTACCCGGGAGGGTCCACAGATACGCAGTATTTT
CDR3aa: CASSYPGGSTDTQYF
abundance: -
d_gene: TRBD2
j_gene: TRBJ2-3
v_gene: TRBV6-5

CDR3nt: TGTGCCAGCAGCCCAACGGACTATGAGCAGTACTTC
CDR3aa: CASSPTDYEQYF
abundance: -
d_gene: -
j_gene: TRBJ2-7
v_gene: TRBV5-4

CDR3nt: TGTGCCAGCAGTTCGGGGGGCCAGGACACTGAAGCTTTCTTT
CDR3aa: CASSSGGQDTEAFF
abundance: -
d_gene: -
j_gene: TRBJ1-1
v_gene: TRBV6-2/TRBV6-3

CDR3nt: TGCGCCAGCAGGACAGTGAGCAATCAGCCCCAGCATTTT
CDR3aa: CASRTVSNQPQHF
abundance: -
d_gene: -
j_gene: TRBJ1-5
v_gene: TRBV10-1

CDR3nt: TGTGCCAGCGCAGGCCTCTCCTACGAGCAGTACTTC
CDR3aa: CASAGLSYEQYF
abundance: -
d_gene: -
j_gene: TRBJ2-7
v_gene: TRBV2

CDR3nt: TGTGCCAGCTCGGGCGGGATATACAATGAGCAGTTCTTC
CDR3aa: CASSGGIYNEQFF
abundance: -
d_gene: -
j_gene: TRBJ2-1
v_gene: TRBV18

CDR3nt: TGTGCCAGCAGCTTATTTGGATTCCTAGCGGGAGGTAGTGATACGCAGTATTTT
CDR3aa: CASSLFGFLAGGSDTQYF
abundance: few
d_gene: TRBD2
j_gene: TRBJ2-3
v_gene: TRBV7-2

CDR3nt: TGTGCCTGGACGACTAGCTCCTACGAGCAGTACTTC
CDR3aa: CAWTTSSYEQYF
abundance: -
d_gene: -
j_gene: TRBJ2-7
v_gene: TRBV30

CDR3nt: TGTGCCAGTAGCTCCACTTGGACGGACTTTCAGCCCCAGCATTTT
CDR3aa: CASSSTWTDFQPQHF
abundance: -
d_gene: -
j_gene: TRBJ1-5
v_gene: TRBV19

CDR3nt: TGTGCCAGCAGTTGGGACAGGGACACCGGGGAGCTGTTTTTT
CDR3aa: CASSWDRDTGELFF
abundance: once
d_gene: TRBD1
j_gene: TRBJ2-2
v_gene: TRBV27

CDR3nt: TGTGCTAGTGGTTTGGTTGCACTTGCCGCCCCGGGACACGAATCTAGCAATCAGCCCCAGCATTTT
CDR3aa: CASGLVALAAPGHESSNQPQHF
abundance: -
d_gene: -
j_gene: TRBJ1-5
v_gene: TRBV12-5

CDR3nt: TGTGCCAGCAGTCTGACAGGGGGTCGCTACGAGCAGTACTTC
CDR3aa: CASSLTGGRYEQYF
abundance: once
d_gene: TRBD1
j_gene: TRBJ2-7
v_gene: TRBV6-2/TRBV6-3

CDR3nt: TGTGCCAGCAGTCCCATTACAGCGGCAACTAATGAAAAACTGTTTTTT
CDR3aa: CASSPITAATNEKLFF
abundance: -
d_gene: -
j_gene: TRBJ1-4
v_gene: TRBV28

CDR3nt: TGTGCCAGCAGCTTAGGCCTTACAGGGGACGCCAAAAACATTCAGTACTTC
CDR3aa: CASSLGLTGDAKNIQYF
abundance: -
d_gene: TRBD1
j_gene: TRBJ2-4
v_gene: TRBV11-3

CDR3nt: TGTGCCAGCAGTGAAGTGGGACACGGGTCGGAGACCCAGTACTTC
CDR3aa: CASSEVGHGSETQYF
abundance: -
d_gene: -
j_gene: TRBJ2-5
v_gene: TRBV6-1

CDR3nt: TGTGCCAGCAGCACACCAAGCGGGGGCTACACCTTC
CDR3aa: CASSTPSGGYTF
abundance: -
d_gene: -
j_gene: TRBJ1-2
v_gene: TRBV28

CDR3nt: TGTGCCAGCAGCTCCAACAGCAACTTTAATGAAAAACTGTTTTTT
CDR3aa: CASSSNSNFNEKLFF
abundance: -
d_gene: -
j_gene: TRBJ1-4
v_gene: TRBV5-5

CDR3nt: TGTGCCAGCTCACCACAGGGTGGGGCCAGCAATCAGCCCCAGCATTTT
CDR3aa: CASSPQGGASNQPQHF
abundance: -
d_gene: -
j_gene: TRBJ1-5
v_gene: TRBV18

CDR3nt: TGTGCCAGTACGGGGTGGGGCACTGAAGCTTTCTTT
CDR3aa: CASTGWGTEAFF
abundance: -
d_gene: -
j_gene: TRBJ1-1
v_gene: TRBV19

CDR3nt: TGCGCCAGCAGCCCCGGCCGGGGGGGAGGCCCATTCTACGAGCAGTACTTC
CDR3aa: CASSPGRGGGPFYEQYF
abundance: -
d_gene: TRBD2
j_gene: TRBJ2-7
v_gene: TRBV5-1